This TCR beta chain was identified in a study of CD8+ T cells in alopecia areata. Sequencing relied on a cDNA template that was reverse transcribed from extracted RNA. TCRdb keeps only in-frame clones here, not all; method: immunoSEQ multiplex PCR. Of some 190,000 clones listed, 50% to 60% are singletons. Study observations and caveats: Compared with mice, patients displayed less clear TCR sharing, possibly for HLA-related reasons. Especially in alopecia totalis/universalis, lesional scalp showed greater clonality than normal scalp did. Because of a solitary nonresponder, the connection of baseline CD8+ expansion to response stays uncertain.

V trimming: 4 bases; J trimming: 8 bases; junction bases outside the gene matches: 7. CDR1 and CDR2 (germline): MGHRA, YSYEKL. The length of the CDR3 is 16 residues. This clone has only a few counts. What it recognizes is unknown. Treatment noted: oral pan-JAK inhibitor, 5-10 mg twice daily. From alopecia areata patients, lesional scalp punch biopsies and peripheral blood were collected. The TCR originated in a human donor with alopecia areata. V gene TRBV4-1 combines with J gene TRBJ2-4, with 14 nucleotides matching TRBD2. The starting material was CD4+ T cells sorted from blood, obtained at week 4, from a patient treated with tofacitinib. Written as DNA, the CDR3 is TGCGCCAGCAGCCCCCGACTAGCGGGAGGGCGCGACATTCAGTACTTC. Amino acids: CASSPRLAGGRDIQYF.